These 29 T cell receptor beta chains were all obtained from the same sample, sequenced in a study of regulatory T cells in long-lasting Graves disease. HTBI primers from iRepertoire and Arm-PCR of CDR3 regions yielded the TCR beta libraries. One entry per CDR3 protein, called by TCRdb with MiXCR from the multiplex PCR reads. The table includes some 460,000 distinct CDR3 sequences, 15% to 20% detected once. Stated time point: newly diagnosed GD, antithyroid drugs for less than 3 months. PBMC-derived RNA was used for the TCR library. The sample was also linked to a second study, of T cells in Graves' hyperthyroidism and ophthalmopathy.

Specimen: peripheral blood mononuclear cells (PBMCs), collected at new diagnosis, from a patient treated with antithyroid drugs. The receptors were gathered from a man aged 40-55 years with Graves disease.

This chain connects TRBV27 to TRBJ1-1, with D perhaps matching TRBD1 (5 bases). V lost 6 bases and J lost 1, with 12 bases in between. The CDR3 spans 14 residues. Germline V gene sequence: CDR1 MNHEY, CDR2 SMNVEV (reference sequence). The CDR3 bases are TGTGCCAGCAGCCAAATAACAGGGAACACTGAAGCTTTCTTT. This sequence encodes CASSQITGNTEAFF.

This clonotype was counted ten times or more. The chain couples TRBV28 to TRBJ1-1; D is unresolved. Germline CDR1 and CDR2: MDHEN and SYDVKM. V was shortened by 1 base and J by 3 bases, with 9 bases between the two germline ends. The CDR3 is made up of 14 amino acids. CDR3 loop: CASSLYSGYTEAFF. For the CDR3, the DNA is TGTGCCAGCAGTTTATACAGCGGGTACACTGAAGCTTTCTTT.

This clonotype showed up just once. The junction does not match germline at one end; this may be a read error. CDR3 loop: CTSSFQVLGTDTQYF. The CDR3 coding sequence is TGTACCAGCAGCTTTCAAGTGTTGGGCACAGATACGCAGTATTTT. The chain recombines TRBV5-6 with TRBJ2-3; D remains ambiguous. Germline lookup yields CDR1 SGHDT and CDR2 YYEEEE. The CDR3 spans 15 residues.

This clonotype was seen repeatedly, ten times or more. The chain employs TRBV12-3 or TRBV12-4 and TRBJ2-1, with a possible D match to TRBD1 (6 bases). The CDR3 totals 13 residues. Trimming took off 4 bases at V and 3 bases at J, with 7 bases between the two ends. The CDR3 spells CASSSDSYNEQFF. Written as DNA, the CDR3 is TGTGCCAGCAGTTCGGACAGCTACAATGAGCAGTTCTTC.

This clonotype was seen at least ten times. V usage is TRBV7-9 and J usage is TRBJ2-5; unclear D gene. The CDR3 is made up of 14 amino acids. From germline, CDR1 is SEHNR and CDR2 FQNEAQ (reference sequence). Between the trimmed V and J ends, which lost 5 bases and 2 bases, there was a span of 12 bases. The CDR3 is CASSPLFRQETQYF. In DNA form, the CDR3 reads TGTGCCAGCAGCCCCTTGTTCCGGCAAGAGACCCAGTACTTC.

There are a few counts of this clonotype. The chain uses TRBV5-4 and TRBJ2-5; 10 bases agree with TRBD1. In germline, CDR1 is SGHNT, CDR2 YYREEE (reference sequence). The CDR3 runs 15 residues. Trimming removed 4 bases from V and 3 bases from J; junction bases left unmatched: 6. CDR3 sequence (DNA): TGTGCCAGCAGCAAGCCGGGACAGGGGAAAGAGACCCAGTACTTC. This gives the protein CASSKPGQGKETQYF. The full variable domain, completed using reference TRBV5-4 and TRBJ2-5, is ETGVTQSPTHLIKTRGQQVTLRCSSQSGHNTVSWYQQALGQGPQFIFQYYREEENGRGNFPPRFSGLQFPNYSSELNVNALELDDSALYLCASSKPGQGKETQYFGPGTRLLVL.

The chain carries TRBV7-9 and TRBJ2-7; possibly TRBD1 or TRBD2 for D (6 bases each). Germline assignment: CDR1 SEHNR and CDR2 FQNEAQ (reference sequence). V lost 5 bases to trimming and J lost 9 bases, with 20 bases between them. The CDR3 totals 14 residues. The CDR3 spells CASSKGGPQEGQYF. The CDR3 nucleotides read TGTGCCAGCAGCAAAGGGGGACCCCAGGAGGGGCAGTACTTC.

This clonotype was counted between two and nine times. The rearrangement links TRBV18 to TRBJ1-2; D is possibly TRBD1 (5 bases). CDR3 length: 13 residues. Germline V gene sequence: CDR1 KGHSH, CDR2 LQKENI. Trimming removed 0 bases at V and 10 bases at J, with 12 bases between. The CDR3 sequence: CASSPPGPTTYTF. The DNA for the CDR3 is TGTGCCAGCTCACCACCGGGACCGACGACCTACACCTTC. Full variable domain (outside the CDR3, taken from reference TRBV18 and TRBJ1-2): NAGVMQNPRHLVRRRGQEARLRCSPMKGHSHVYWYRQLPEEGLKFMVYLQKENIIDESGMPKERFSAEFPKEGPSILRIQQVVRGDSAAYFCASSPPGPTTYTFGSGTRLTVV.

V is TRBV4-2 and J is TRBJ1-2; 8 nucleotides line up with TRBD1. This CDR3 is 15 amino acids long. Germline CDR1 is LGHNA and CDR2 is YNFKEQ. V lost 0 bases, J lost 4 bases, and 4 bases stayed unmatched. CDR3 sequence: CASSQETGTGYGYTF. Here the CDR3 DNA reads TGTGCCAGCAGCCAAGAAACCGGGACAGGCTATGGCTACACCTTC.

This clonotype was detected ten times or more. The chain recombines TRBV20-1 with TRBJ1-3; 9 bases align to TRBD1. V dropped 4 bases and J dropped 11; count of bases not matched to a gene: 3. The CDR3 extends over 11 amino acids. In germline, CDR1 is DFQATT, CDR2 SNEGSKA (reference sequence). The CDR3 DNA reads as TGCAGTGCTACCGACAGGGGGGCCATATATTTT. Its protein is CSATDRGAIYF.

This clonotype has only a few counts. V and J are TRBV7-9 and TRBJ2-1; 7 bases line up with TRBD2. The CDR3 has 17 amino acids. CDR1 SEHNR and CDR2 FQNEAQ come from the germline V gene (reference sequence). V trimming: 0 bases; J trimming: 3 bases; junction bases outside the gene matches: 8. The CDR3 sequence is CASSLARAGDLYNEQFF. The CDR3 coding sequence is TGTGCCAGCAGCTTAGCAAGGGCGGGAGACCTCTACAATGAGCAGTTCTTC.

This clonotype was picked up a small number of times. The chain uses TRBV6-2 or TRBV6-3 and TRBJ2-7; 7 nucleotides match TRBD2. The length of the CDR3 is 14 residues. J gave up 5 bases and V 7 bases, and 11 bases lay outside the gene matches. From germline, CDR1 is MNHEY and CDR2 SVGEGT. CDR3: CASKFAGVFNEQYF. CDR3 in DNA: TGTGCCAGCAAATTCGCGGGAGTCTTCAACGAGCAGTACTTC.

In the case of this clonotype: This may come from a read error, since a much larger clone is one base off. The chain uses TRBV18 and TRBJ2-7, with D perhaps TRBD2 (7 bases). The germline V gene has CDR1 KGHSH and CDR2 LQKENI. The CDR3 length is 13 residues. The DNA of the CDR3 is TGTGCCAGCTCACCTTACAGGGACTACGAGCAGTGCTTC. This codes for CASSPYRDYEQCF.

The J gene is TRBJ2-7, the V gene TRBV18, with D perhaps TRBD1 or TRBD2 (5 bases each). Trimming took 3 bases from V and 5 from J, leaving 11 bases between them. The germline V gene encodes CDR1 KGHSH and CDR2 LQKENI. The CDR3 has 13 amino acids. The CDR3 DNA reads TGTGCCAGCTCACCGGGCAGGGACCACGAGCAGTACTTC. It codes for CASSPGRDHEQYF. Together with reference TRBV18 and TRBJ2-7, the CDR3 gives the full variable domain: NAGVMQNPRHLVRRRGQEARLRCSPMKGHSHVYWYRQLPEEGLKFMVYLQKENIIDESGMPKERFSAEFPKEGPSILRIQQVVRGDSAAYFCASSPGRDHEQYFGPGTRLTVT.

This clonotype was counted many times. The rearrangement links TRBV28 to TRBJ2-3; D gene ambiguous. There are 14 residues in the CDR3. Trimming cost V 2 bases and J 3 bases, with 9 bases left between them. The germline V gene encodes CDR1 MDHEN and CDR2 SYDVKM. CDR3 DNA: TGTGCCAGCAGTTTAGTCTCTTGGACAGATACGCAGTATTTT. It specifies CASSLVSWTDTQYF. The full variable domain, its missing parts supplied by reference TRBV28 and TRBJ2-3, is DVKVTQSSRYLVKRTGEKVFLECVQDMDHENMFWYRQDPGLGLRLIYFSYDVKMKEKGDIPEGYSVSREKKERFSLILESASTNQTSMYLCASSLVSWTDTQYFGPGTRLTVL.

The table lists this clonotype with many counts. The V call is TRBV7-8, the J call TRBJ1-1; TRBD1 might be the D (6 bases). Germline-derived CDR1 and CDR2 are SGHVS and FQNEAQ. The germline V and J ends were trimmed by 2 bases and 4 bases, with 17 bases remaining between them. CDR3 length equals 16 residues. The CDR3 DNA reads TGTGCCAGCAGCTTAAGCTTAAGGGGGATTCGCACTGAAGCTTTCTTT. Translated, it gives CASSLSLRGIRTEAFF.

This chain joins TRBV7-2 and TRBJ1-2; 7 positions agree with TRBD1. Germline lookup yields CDR1 SGHTA and CDR2 FQGNSA. The CDR3 has 15 amino acids. V shed 1 base, J shed 8 bases, and the junction held 10 bases outside the gene matches. The DNA of the CDR3 is TGTGCCAGCAGCTTAGTATTACGGGACAGAGGCGGCTACACCTTC. Its protein product is CASSLVLRDRGGYTF.

Ten or more counts support this clonotype. CDR3 sequence: CASSPPIGEGSTDTQYF. The CDR3 nucleotides read TGTGCCAGCTCACCACCGATAGGGGAGGGGAGCACAGATACGCAGTATTTT. The genes are TRBV18 and TRBJ2-3, with 7 bases lining up with TRBD2. The length of the CDR3 is 17 residues. Per germline, CDR1 KGHSH and CDR2 LQKENI. The V gene end was trimmed by 0 bases and the J gene end by 0 bases; junction bases not matched to a gene: 6.

This clonotype was recorded a few times. The gene calls are TRBV6-1 and TRBJ2-2; TRBD2 aligns across 10 bases. V was pared by 6 bases and J by 3 bases, with 4 bases of the junction left unmatched. The CDR3 loop spans 15 amino acids. Per germline, CDR1 MNHNS and CDR2 SASEGT. CDR3 loop: CASRTSGRDTGELFF. The CDR3 region has the DNA TGTGCCAGCAGAACCAGCGGGAGGGACACCGGGGAGCTGTTTTTT.

This clonotype showed up many times. This chain connects TRBV28 to TRBJ2-7, with D perhaps matching TRBD2 (5 bases). In germline, CDR1 is MDHEN, CDR2 SYDVKM. Trimming took off 10 bases at V and 2 bases at J, with 9 bases between the two ends. The CDR3 extends over 11 amino acids. This CDR3 reads CAIGETYEQYF. As DNA, the CDR3 is TGTGCCATCGGGGAAACCTACGAGCAGTACTTC.

This clonotype appeared many times. The chain combines TRBV3-1 with TRBJ1-4; no reliable D call. V lost 1 base, J lost 2 bases, and 8 bases lay in between. The CDR3 runs to 15 residues. Germline values: CDR1 LGHDT, CDR2 YNNKEL (reference sequence). CDR3 DNA: TGTGCCAGCAGCCAAGGAAGTTCTACTAATGAAAAACTGTTTTTT. Amino acid sequence: CASSQGSSTNEKLFF.

The chain recombines TRBV18 with TRBJ2-2, with D unclear. Germline CDR1 and CDR2: KGHSH and LQKENI. V was pared by 2 bases and J by 2 bases, with 6 bases between. CDR3 length equals 14 residues. The CDR3 loop is CASSPGFNTGELFF. The CDR3 nucleotides read TGTGCCAGCTCACCAGGTTTTAACACCGGGGAGCTGTTTTTT.

This clonotype was detected a few times. The chain has TRBV7-3 and TRBJ2-2; 7 nucleotides match TRBD2. Per the germline V gene, CDR1 is SGHTA and CDR2 is FQGTGA. This CDR3 has 16 residues. The ends lost 5 bases at V and 6 bases at J; junction bases unmatched: 12. CDR3 sequence: CASSIGSGTNAGELFF. The DNA of the CDR3 is TGTGCCAGCAGCATCGGAAGCGGGACTAATGCCGGGGAGCTGTTTTTT.

This clonotype was counted between two and nine times. The V call is TRBV5-1, the J call TRBJ1-2, with 8 bases lining up with TRBD1. This CDR3 has 14 residues. Germline values: CDR1 SGHRS, CDR2 YFSETQ. The V and J ends lost 5 bases and 5 bases, in that order; junction bases with no gene match: 8. CDR3 loop: CASSSGGAGYGYTF. In DNA form, the CDR3 reads TGCGCCAGCAGTTCAGGGGGCGCGGGATATGGCTACACCTTC.

The chain has TRBV20-1 and TRBJ2-2, with 7 positions matching TRBD1. The CDR3 is 18 residues long. The trim removed 6 bases at V and 1 base at J, leaving 17 bases unmatched. From germline, CDR1 is DFQATT and CDR2 SNEGSKA (reference sequence). The DNA of the CDR3 is TGCAGTGCCATAGGTTCAGGCGTGGGGACAGAGAACACCGGGGAGCTGTTTTTT. It is translated as CSAIGSGVGTENTGELFF.

This clonotype was counted many times. CDR3 protein: CASSTPKTSRAIQYF. For the CDR3, the DNA is TGTGCCAGCAGTACTCCGAAGACTAGCAGGGCCATTCAGTACTTC. The chain has TRBV12-3 or TRBV12-4 and TRBJ2-4; 7 bases fit TRBD2. The CDR3 extends over 15 amino acids. Trimming removed 5 bases from V and 9 bases from J; junction bases left unmatched: 13.

This clonotype was recorded at least ten times. The chain employs TRBV12-3 or TRBV12-4 and TRBJ2-5; a possible D gene is TRBD1 (5 bases). V was pared by 7 bases and J by 3 bases, with 15 bases between. This CDR3 has 14 amino acids. For the CDR3, the DNA is TGTGCCAGCAACCTGGACATTTGGGAAGAGACCCAGTACTTC. Protein: CASNLDIWEETQYF.

This clonotype was seen ten or more times. The chain links TRBV5-1 to TRBJ2-7, with TRBD1 matching over 7 bases. The CDR3 totals 17 residues. With V trimmed by 2 bases and J by 2 bases, 13 bases remained unmatched. Germline CDR1 and CDR2: SGHRS and YFSETQ. The CDR3 DNA reads TGCGCCAGCAGCTTTCCGCCGGGACAGACCATTCCCTACGAGCAGTACTTC. This gives the protein CASSFPPGQTIPYEQYF.

This clonotype was observed at least ten times. This sequence joins TRBV3-1 and TRBJ1-1; D remains unclear. Germline-derived CDR1 and CDR2 are LGHDT and YNNKEL (reference sequence). V was cut by 3 bases and J by 0 bases, with 5 bases left in between. The CDR3 runs to 13 residues. The CDR3 bases are TGTGCCAGCAGCCAGGGTGTGAACACTGAAGCTTTCTTT. It yields the protein CASSQGVNTEAFF.